This is a list of T cell receptor beta chains from one sample in a study of T cell repertoires in cytomegalovirus infection. TCRdb called the reads again in MiXCR, with one record for every CDR3 protein. The sample shows approximately 500,000 distinct CDR3 sequences, about 10% of them seen only once. Sample: PBMCs. Receptor source: a human donor in good health (CMV status not recorded). Some clones in this sample may be carry-over from other donors' samples. Each CDR3 is given with its conserved first and last residue. D genes are given only for firm matches. The listing skips clone size in some rows; elsewhere it reads once, few, many or a size class.

abundance: many
d_gene: .
v_gene: TRBV12-3/TRBV12-4
j_gene: TRBJ1-3
CDR3nt: TGTGCCAGCAGTTTCGTCAGGACCTCTGGAAACACCATATATTTT
CDR3aa: CASSFVRTSGNTIYF

abundance: many
d_gene: .
v_gene: TRBV10-3
j_gene: TRBJ1-4
CDR3nt: TGTGCCATCAGTGAGTCCCAGACAGGAGCTAATAATGAAAAACTGTTTTTT
CDR3aa: CAISESQTGANNEKLFF

abundance: few
d_gene: TRBD2
v_gene: TRBV7-3
j_gene: TRBJ2-3
CDR3nt: TGTGCCAGCAGCTCACTAGCGGGAAAGGGGGATACGCAGTATTTT
CDR3aa: CASSSLAGKGDTQYF

abundance: many
d_gene: .
v_gene: TRBV19
j_gene: TRBJ1-2
CDR3nt: TGTGCCAGTAGTACTTCGACGACAGGACGATATGGCTACACCTTC
CDR3aa: CASSTSTTGRYGYTF

abundance: .
d_gene: .
v_gene: TRBV19
j_gene: TRBJ2-1
CDR3nt: TGTGCCAGTAGTAGGGCCGGGACCGAGGGGAATGAGCAGTTCTTC
CDR3aa: CASSRAGTEGNEQFF

abundance: many
d_gene: .
v_gene: TRBV29-1
j_gene: TRBJ2-2
CDR3nt: TGCAGCGTTGAATGGGAAAACACCGGGGAGCTGTTTTTT
CDR3aa: CSVEWENTGELFF

abundance: .
d_gene: .
v_gene: TRBV28
j_gene: TRBJ1-4
CDR3nt: TGTGCCAGCGGACTAAATTACGGGGCGGGTAATGAAAAACTGTTTTTT
CDR3aa: CASGLNYGAGNEKLFF

abundance: few
d_gene: .
v_gene: TRBV29-1
j_gene: TRBJ1-1
CDR3nt: TGCAGCGTTGAGGCGGGCGGGGGGAACACTGAAGCTTTCTTT
CDR3aa: CSVEAGGGNTEAFF

abundance: many
d_gene: TRBD1
v_gene: TRBV2
j_gene: TRBJ1-5
CDR3nt: TGTGCCAGCAGAACGGACAGGCTCCCTCCTCAGCCCCAGCATTTT
CDR3aa: CASRTDRLPPQPQHF

abundance: few
d_gene: .
v_gene: TRBV5-1
j_gene: TRBJ2-1
CDR3nt: TGCGCCAGCAGCTTGCGGGGGGCCGAAAATGAGCAGTTCTTC
CDR3aa: CASSLRGAENEQFF

abundance: few
d_gene: TRBD2
v_gene: TRBV19
j_gene: TRBJ2-1
CDR3nt: TGTGCCAGTAGTGCCCAACTAGCGGGAGCGTTAGATGAGCAGTTCTTC
CDR3aa: CASSAQLAGALDEQFF

abundance: .
d_gene: TRBD2
v_gene: TRBV11-2
j_gene: TRBJ2-3
CDR3nt: TGTGCCAGCAGCTTAGTCCGCGGGGGGGCAGCTACGCAGTATTTT
CDR3aa: CASSLVRGGAATQYF

abundance: many
d_gene: .
v_gene: TRBV12-3/TRBV12-4
j_gene: TRBJ1-6
CDR3nt: TGTGCCAGCAGCCTTCATTCACCCCTCCACTTT
CDR3aa: CASSLHSPLHF

abundance: many
d_gene: TRBD1
v_gene: TRBV12-3/TRBV12-4
j_gene: TRBJ1-1
CDR3nt: TGTGCCAGCACCATGACAGGGCGGAACACTGAAGCTTTCTTT
CDR3aa: CASTMTGRNTEAFF

abundance: many
d_gene: .
v_gene: TRBV7-4
j_gene: TRBJ2-5
CDR3nt: TGTGCCAGCAGCTTTTTATCGCCTCAAGAGACCCAGTACTTC
CDR3aa: CASSFLSPQETQYF

abundance: .
d_gene: .
v_gene: TRBV24-1
j_gene: TRBJ1-5
CDR3nt: TGTGCCACCAGTGATTTCACAGCAATAGAGCCCCAGCATTTT
CDR3aa: CATSDFTAIEPQHF

abundance: .
d_gene: .
v_gene: TRBV19
j_gene: TRBJ2-7
CDR3nt: TGTGCCAGTACACCGGGACTCAACCCGGACGAGCAGTACTTC
CDR3aa: CASTPGLNPDEQYF

abundance: many
d_gene: TRBD2
v_gene: TRBV4-1
j_gene: TRBJ2-3
CDR3nt: TGCGCCAGCAGCCTCAGTGGCGGGGGGGCTCACACAGATACGCAGTATTTT
CDR3aa: CASSLSGGGAHTDTQYF

abundance: many
d_gene: .
v_gene: TRBV10-3
j_gene: TRBJ2-1
CDR3nt: TGTGCCATCAGCATCGGGACACTTTACAATGAGCAGTTCTTC
CDR3aa: CAISIGTLYNEQFF

abundance: many
d_gene: TRBD2
v_gene: TRBV7-8
j_gene: TRBJ2-1
CDR3nt: TGTGCCAGCAGCGTCGGCCTAGCGGCGATGGGGCAGTTCTTC
CDR3aa: CASSVGLAAMGQFF

abundance: .
d_gene: .
v_gene: TRBV4-2
j_gene: TRBJ2-7
CDR3nt: TGTGCCAGCAGCCAAGAGGGGGGCGGGGCTCGGAGCGAGCAGTACTTC
CDR3aa: CASSQEGGGARSEQYF

abundance: .
d_gene: .
v_gene: TRBV29-1
j_gene: TRBJ1-3
CDR3nt: TGCAGCGTTGAAGCATTTGGAAACACCATATATTTT
CDR3aa: CSVEAFGNTIYF

abundance: many
d_gene: .
v_gene: TRBV5-4
j_gene: TRBJ1-2
CDR3nt: TGTGCCAGCAGCCAATCATCGATAAATTCCGGCTACACCTTC
CDR3aa: CASSQSSINSGYTF

abundance: .
d_gene: TRBD1
v_gene: TRBV6-1
j_gene: TRBJ2-1
CDR3nt: TGTGCCAGCAGACGGACAGGGTTAGACAATGAGCAGTTCTTC
CDR3aa: CASRRTGLDNEQFF

abundance: .
d_gene: .
v_gene: TRBV20-1
j_gene: TRBJ2-4
CDR3nt: TGCAGTGCTAGAGATTGGGGCAAATCGGCCAAAAACATTCAGTACTTC
CDR3aa: CSARDWGKSAKNIQYF

abundance: many
d_gene: .
v_gene: TRBV19
j_gene: TRBJ1-5
CDR3nt: TGTGCCAGTAGTATCGTCCCCACAGGCCAGCATTTT
CDR3aa: CASSIVPTGQHF

abundance: .
d_gene: TRBD1
v_gene: TRBV3-1
j_gene: TRBJ2-7
CDR3nt: TGTGCCAGCAGCCACGGACAGGCAAGCTCCTACGAGCAGTACTTC
CDR3aa: CASSHGQASSYEQYF

abundance: many
d_gene: .
v_gene: TRBV12-3/TRBV12-4
j_gene: TRBJ2-6
CDR3nt: TGTGCCAGCAGTCCCCCACGACCATGGGAGTCTGGGGCCAACGTCCTGACTTTC
CDR3aa: CASSPPRPWESGANVLTF

abundance: .
d_gene: .
v_gene: TRBV7-9
j_gene: TRBJ2-1
CDR3nt: TGTGCCAGCGGCCCGGGGACAAATGAGCAGTTCTTC
CDR3aa: CASGPGTNEQFF

abundance: many
d_gene: .
v_gene: TRBV4-1
j_gene: TRBJ1-5
CDR3nt: TGCGCCAGCAGCCAACGAGAGTATAGCAATCAGCCCCAGCATTTT
CDR3aa: CASSQREYSNQPQHF

abundance: many
d_gene: TRBD2
v_gene: TRBV12-3/TRBV12-4
j_gene: TRBJ2-3
CDR3nt: TGTGCCAGCAGTTCCGGGGGGGGGGATCTCCGAGATACGCAGTATTTT
CDR3aa: CASSSGGGDLRDTQYF

abundance: many
d_gene: .
v_gene: TRBV2
j_gene: TRBJ1-2
CDR3nt: TGTGCCAGCAGTCAGTTAATAGACTACACCTTC
CDR3aa: CASSQLIDYTF

abundance: .
d_gene: TRBD1
v_gene: TRBV9
j_gene: TRBJ2-7
CDR3nt: TGTGCCAGCAGCGTAGGACAGGGAATCTACGAGCAGTACTTC
CDR3aa: CASSVGQGIYEQYF

abundance: few
d_gene: .
v_gene: TRBV15
j_gene: TRBJ1-1
CDR3nt: TGTGCCACCAGAAGCGGCCTCGGCCCACCTTTCTTT
CDR3aa: CATRSGLGPPFF

abundance: many
d_gene: .
v_gene: TRBV5-1
j_gene: TRBJ1-5
CDR3nt: TGCGCCAGCAGCTTGGGTGGGCAATTGAGCAATCAGCCCCAGCATTTT
CDR3aa: CASSLGGQLSNQPQHF

abundance: .
d_gene: TRBD1
v_gene: TRBV19
j_gene: TRBJ2-4
CDR3nt: TGTGCCAGTAGTAGACTCATAAGGCAGGGGGCTGATCAGTACTTC
CDR3aa: CASSRLIRQGADQYF

abundance: .
d_gene: TRBD1
v_gene: TRBV20-1
j_gene: TRBJ2-1
CDR3nt: TGCAGTGCTAGTCCCGGGACAGGGTCACAGGAGCAGTTCTTC
CDR3aa: CSASPGTGSQEQFF

abundance: .
d_gene: .
v_gene: TRBV2
j_gene: TRBJ2-1
CDR3nt: TGTGCCAGCAGTGAAATCTACAATGAGCAGTTCTTC
CDR3aa: CASSEIYNEQFF

abundance: .
d_gene: .
v_gene: TRBV9
j_gene: TRBJ2-5
CDR3nt: TGTGCCAGCAGCGAGGGGGGGAAAGAGACCCAGTACTTC
CDR3aa: CASSEGGKETQYF

abundance: few
d_gene: TRBD2
v_gene: TRBV3-1
j_gene: TRBJ2-2
CDR3nt: TGTGCCAGCAGCCAAGTCTCCGGGACTAGCGGGACGGGCACCGGGGAGCTGTTTTTT
CDR3aa: CASSQVSGTSGTGTGELFF

abundance: .
d_gene: TRBD1
v_gene: TRBV2
j_gene: TRBJ1-4
CDR3nt: TGTGCCAGCAGTGACGGACAGGGCGGAGAAAAACTGTTTTTT
CDR3aa: CASSDGQGGEKLFF